This passage covers 24 T cell receptor beta chains from one sample sequenced in a study of blood T cells in healthy people across ages (dated by TCRdb to between 2014 and 2017). The library was built by means of 5' RACE. The sequencer was an Illumina HiSeq 2500. The second PCR ran for about 6 to 12 cycles and used a J-beta primer mix along with a sample-barcoded 5' primer. The public reads were reanalyzed by TCRdb: fastp trimming at Q25, MiXCR alignment, in-frame beta chains only. Entries that share a CDR3 protein sequence are merged under the most common genes and DNA. The table for this sample lists some 850,000 distinct CDR3 sequences; around a quarter of them were counted only once. The ten top clones hold around 3% of the sample. The same specimen was also included in a second study, on T cells of mothers and their children.

Input material: blood. Receptors originate from a boy younger than 18 in good health.

Worth noting for this clonotype: At one end the junction does not follow the germline gene, possibly because of a read error. J is TRBJ2-2 and V is TRBV5-1; TRBD1 aligns across 9 bases. This CDR3 spans 16 amino acids. Germline assignment: CDR1 SGHRS and CDR2 YFSETQ. This CDR3 is CASSLGDRVYTGELFF. For the CDR3, the DNA is TGCGCCAGCAGCTTGGGGGACAGGGTCTACACCGGGGAGCTGTTCTTT. Complete variable domain (other parts from reference TRBV5-1 and TRBJ2-2): KAGVTQTPRYLIKTRGQQVTLSCSPISGHRSVSWYQQTPGQGLQFLFEYFSETQRNKGNFPGRFSGRQFSNSRSEMNVSTLELGDSALYLCASSLGDRVYTGELFFGEGSRLTVL.

This clonotype turned up a few times. The chain is built from TRBV20-1 and TRBJ2-1; 7 positions agree with TRBD2. The germline V gene encodes CDR1 DFQATT and CDR2 SNEGSKA (reference sequence). The CDR3 covers 14 residues. The V segment lost 5 bases and the J segment 2 bases; nucleotides outside the gene matches: 6. This CDR3 reads CSAPVGGTYNEQFF. CDR3 nucleotide sequence: TGCAGTGCTCCGGTCGGGGGGACCTACAATGAGCAGTTCTTC.

This clonotype was detected only a few times. V is TRBV10-3 and J is TRBJ1-1; no clear D. The CDR3 runs to 14 residues. V shed 2 bases and J shed 3 bases, with 10 bases lying between them. Germline V lookup: CDR1 ENHRY, CDR2 SYGVKD. CDR3 DNA: TGTGCCATCAGTGAGAATCAGTTCGACACTGAAGCTTTCTTT. It translates to CAISENQFDTEAFF.

The table lists this clonotype with a few counts. The V and J genes are TRBV5-5 and TRBJ1-2, with D tentatively TRBD1 (5 bases). The CDR3 runs 15 residues. Germline CDR1 SGHKS, CDR2 YYEKEE (reference sequence). V was clipped by 3 bases and J by 8 bases, with 20 bases between them. The CDR3 DNA sequence: TGTGCCAGCAGCTCAGACCCGGGACGGAAGATCGGCTACACCTTC. Its translation: CASSSDPGRKIGYTF.

V gene TRBV10-3 combines with J gene TRBJ2-7; 8 bases are a match to TRBD1. J was trimmed by 0 bases and V by 5 bases; bases with no gene match: 3. CDR1 is ENHRY and CDR2 is SYGVKD in the germline V gene. The CDR3 has 14 residues. The CDR3 DNA reads TGTGCCATCAGTCCGGGACAGGACTCCTACGAGCAGTACTTC. This encodes CAISPGQDSYEQYF.

This clonotype has just a few counts. The chain joins TRBV7-8 to TRBJ2-4; D is possibly TRBD1 or TRBD2 (5 bases each). The CDR3 sequence is 17 residues long. V was clipped by 5 bases and J by 3 bases, with 20 bases between them. Germline V lookup: CDR1 SGHVS, CDR2 FQNEAQ. CDR3 nucleotides: TGTGCCAGCAGCCAATGGACGGACCCGAGGGGCAAAAACATTCAGTACTTC. It translates to CASSQWTDPRGKNIQYF. The full variable domain, its missing parts supplied by reference TRBV7-8 and TRBJ2-4, is GAGVSQSPRYKVAKRGQDVALRCDPISGHVSLFWYQQALGQGPEFLTYFQNEAQLDKSGLPSDRFFAERPEGSVSTLKIQRTQQEDSAVYLCASSQWTDPRGKNIQYFGAGTRLSVL.

The chain links TRBV6-1 to TRBJ2-2, with TRBD2 as a possible D gene (6 bases). The CDR3 sequence is 14 residues long. Trimming left V 2 bases short and J 3 bases short, with 7 bases between. Germline V gene data show CDR1 as MNHNS and CDR2 as SASEGT. The CDR3 coding sequence is TGTGCCAGCAGTGAAACGGGGGACACCGGGGAGCTGTTTTTT. This encodes CASSETGDTGELFF.

A few counts support this clonotype. The chain employs TRBV28 and TRBJ2-5; D is uncertain. The J call is in doubt because the DNA end fits TRBJ2-7 better. The CDR3 has 13 residues. Germline V gene data show CDR1 as MDHEN and CDR2 as SYDVKM. CDR3 sequence: CASRERTVYEQYF. Written as DNA, the CDR3 is TGTGCCAGCAGAGAAAGGACGGTGTACGAGCAGTACTTC.

V and J are TRBV2 and TRBJ2-1; 9 bases map to TRBD2. V shed 7 bases, J shed 6 bases, and the junction held 7 bases outside the gene matches. Germline CDR1 SNHLY, CDR2 FYNNEI. This CDR3 is 14 amino acids long. The CDR3 sequence: CASNPSGVPNEQFF. CDR3 in DNA: TGTGCCAGCAACCCTAGCGGGGTCCCCAATGAGCAGTTCTTC. The variable domain in full, completed from reference TRBV2 and TRBJ2-1, reads EPEVTQTPSHQVTQMGQEVILRCVPISNHLYFYWYRQILGQKVEFLVSFYNNEISEKSEIFDDQFSVERPDGSNFTLKIRSTKLEDSAMYFCASNPSGVPNEQFFGPGTRLTVL.

This clonotype turned up a few times. This chain links TRBV27 with TRBJ2-2; D is perhaps TRBD1 (6 bases). This CDR3 contains 14 residues. The ends were cut back, 1 base at V and 5 bases at J, with 8 bases in the middle. Germline CDR1 is MNHEY and CDR2 is SMNVEV (reference sequence). Written as DNA, the CDR3 is TGTGCCAGCAGTTTATACAGGGATACCGGGGAGCTGTTTTTT. Its translation is CASSLYRDTGELFF.

The V gene is TRBV29-1, the J gene TRBJ2-5, with 7 bases lining up with TRBD1. Germline CDR1 and CDR2: SQVTM and ANQGSEA. The J segment lost 1 base and the V segment lost 3 bases, leaving 2 bases of the junction unmatched. The CDR3 covers 13 residues. The CDR3 here is CSVDRDSQETQYF. CDR3 bases: TGCAGCGTTGACCGGGACAGCCAAGAGACCCAGTACTTC.

This CDR3 reads CSARGAMGTDTQYF. CDR3 DNA: TGCAGTGCTAGGGGAGCTATGGGCACAGATACGCAGTATTTT. V gene TRBV20-1 combines with J gene TRBJ2-3; weak D call: TRBD2 (5 bases). Per germline, CDR1 DFQATT and CDR2 SNEGSKA (reference sequence). This CDR3 region has 14 residues. The ends were cut back, 3 bases at V and 1 base at J, with 11 bases in the middle.

A few counts support this clonotype. The rearrangement joins TRBV6-5 to TRBJ2-1; 8 positions agree with TRBD1. The CDR3 runs 15 residues. Germline lookup yields CDR1 MNHEY and CDR2 SVGAGI. V shed 5 bases and J 6 bases; nucleotides not matched to a gene: 9. The CDR3 DNA sequence: TGTGCCAGCAGTGGTAGGGACAGGAGGTTCAATGAGCAGTTCTTC. Its protein is CASSGRDRRFNEQFF.

This clonotype occurred a few times. The CDR3 loop reads CASSLSVPETQYF. CDR3 nucleotide sequence: TGTGCCAGCAGCTTGTCGGTCCCAGAGACCCAGTACTTC. The V call is TRBV5-5, the J call TRBJ2-5; D is ambiguous. Germline values: CDR1 SGHKS, CDR2 YYEKEE (reference sequence). The CDR3 loop spans 13 amino acids. With 1 base removed from V and 4 bases from J, the gap between germline ends came to 8 bases. The full variable domain, with the rest looked up from reference TRBV5-5 and TRBJ2-5, is DAGVTQSPTHLIKTRGQQVTLRCSPISGHKSVSWYQQVLGQGPQFIFQYYEKEERGRGNFPDRFSARQFPNYSSELNVNALLLGDSALYLCASSLSVPETQYFGPGTRLLVL.

The gene calls are TRBV5-6 and TRBJ1-2; no clear D. CDR3 length: 14 residues. Trimming took 4 bases from V and 4 from J, leaving 14 bases between them. Germline loops: CDR1 SGHDT, CDR2 YYEEEE. The CDR3 region is CASSAFSEGYGYTF. As DNA, the CDR3 is TGTGCCAGCAGCGCTTTTTCGGAGGGCTATGGCTACACCTTC.

The count of this clonotype is one. The CDR3 DNA follows: TGTGCCAGTAGTATTGGGCAGGTACCTAATGAAAAACTGTTTTTT. Protein: CASSIGQVPNEKLFF. The V gene is TRBV19, the J gene TRBJ1-4; no reliable D call. The CDR3 spans 15 residues. With 3 bases removed from V and 3 bases from J, the gap between germline ends came to 11 bases. Germline V gene data show CDR1 as LNHDA and CDR2 as SQIVND (reference sequence). Variable domain in full (rest from reference TRBV19 and TRBJ1-4): DGGITQSPKYLFRKEGQNVTLSCEQNLNHDAMYWYRQDPGQGLRLIYYSQIVNDFQKGDIAEGYSVSREKKESFPLTVTSAQKNPTAFYLCASSIGQVPNEKLFFGSGTQLSVL.

The chain recombines TRBV18 with TRBJ1-6; 8 bases are a match to TRBD1. Germline values: CDR1 KGHSH, CDR2 LQKENI. Trimming cost V 3 bases and J 8 bases; bases outside gene matches: 0. The CDR3 is 13 amino acids. This chain's CDR3 is CASSPDRDSPLHF. CDR3 nucleotides: TGTGCCAGCTCACCGGACAGGGATTCACCCCTCCACTTT. Drawing the rest from reference TRBV18 and TRBJ1-6, the complete variable domain is NAGVMQNPRHLVRRRGQEARLRCSPMKGHSHVYWYRQLPEEGLKFMVYLQKENIIDESGMPKERFSAEFPKEGPSILRIQQVVRGDSAAYFCASSPDRDSPLHFGNGTRLTVT.

This clonotype was seen a few times. This chain links TRBV12-3 or TRBV12-4 with TRBJ2-5; D might be TRBD1 or TRBD2, each matching 5 bases. The tail of the sequence fits TRBJ2-7 better, so the J call may be wrong. The CDR3 length is 14 residues. The CDR3 DNA is TGTGCCAGCAGTATCCGGGACGCCGACTACGAGCAGTACTTC. It translates to CASSIRDADYEQYF.

The chain carries TRBV4-1 and TRBJ1-1, with D possibly TRBD1 on 6 matching bases. Germline loops: CDR1 MGHRA, CDR2 YSYEKL. Trimming cost V 3 bases and J 3 bases, with 20 bases left between them. The CDR3 is 17 amino acids. The CDR3 is CASSHPSAAQGYTEAFF. DNA of the CDR3: TGCGCCAGCAGCCACCCTTCCGCGGCGCAGGGGTACACTGAAGCTTTCTTT.

This clonotype was recorded a few times. The V gene is TRBV20-1, the J gene TRBJ2-5; 7 bases agree with TRBD1. Germline values: CDR1 DFQATT, CDR2 SNEGSKA (reference sequence). V lost 7 bases to trimming and J lost 1 base; unmatched junction nucleotides: 15. This CDR3 spans 16 amino acids. CDR3 loop: CSGVGLGTALQETQYF. DNA of the CDR3: TGCAGTGGTGTGGGCCTTGGGACAGCGCTCCAAGAGACCCAGTACTTC.

This sequence joins TRBV27 and TRBJ1-1; D uncertain. CDR1 is MNHEY, CDR2 SMNVEV, per germline (reference sequence). V was pared by 0 bases and J by 0 bases, with 8 bases between. This CDR3 comprises 15 residues. CDR3 sequence (DNA): TGTGCCAGCAGTTTATCAGCCCGGATGAACACTGAAGCTTTCTTT. This gives the protein CASSLSARMNTEAFF.

J is TRBJ1-4 and V is TRBV28; 11 bases are a match to TRBD1. J was trimmed by 8 bases and V by 4 bases; bases with no gene match: 12. The CDR3 has 17 amino acids. The germline V gene encodes CDR1 MDHEN and CDR2 SYDVKM. CDR3 sequence: CASSSYRGTGGGEKLFF. The CDR3 DNA reads as TGTGCCAGCAGTTCCTACCGGGGGACAGGGGGAGGAGAAAAACTGTTTTTT.

The CDR3 DNA is TGCGCCAGCAGCCAAGAAGTACGAGAGGATCAGCCCCAGCATTTT. Protein product: CASSQEVREDQPQHF. The chain links TRBV4-1 to TRBJ1-5, with unresolved D. CDR3 length equals 15 residues. CDR1 and CDR2 from the germline V gene are MGHRA and YSYEKL. With 0 bases removed from V and 5 bases from J, the gap between germline ends came to 11 bases.

The chain carries TRBV20-1 and TRBJ2-5; 8 nucleotides line up with TRBD2. This CDR3 is 15 amino acids long. Germline CDR1 and CDR2: DFQATT and SNEGSKA (reference sequence). J lost 2 bases, V lost 2 bases, and 7 bases had no gene match. CDR3 nucleotide sequence: TGCAGTGCTAGACCTCTGGGACTAGATCAAGAGACCCAGTACTTC. It encodes CSARPLGLDQETQYF.